One sample yielded the 27 T cell receptor beta chains listed below, sequenced in a study of blood T cells in healthy people across ages. A second about 7 to 11 cycle PCR used barcoded and J-beta primers. TCRdb re-analysed the 5' RACE reads in MiXCR, keeping a single row per CDR3 protein. This sample has about 930,000 distinct CDR3 sequences; 25% to 35% occur once, and the top ten carry approximately 10%. The sample also formed part of further work on T cells of mothers and their children.

The sample taken for sequencing was blood. Receptor source: a woman in her thirties or forties in good health.

The chain joins TRBV7-8 to TRBJ2-3; 8 bases line up with TRBD2. The CDR3 runs 16 residues. Germline V gene data show CDR1 as SGHVS and CDR2 as FQNEAQ. The ends lost 4 bases at V and 7 bases at J; junction bases unmatched: 13. This chain's CDR3 is CASSSGGNAGGNTQYF. The DNA for the CDR3 is TGTGCCAGCAGCTCCGGGGGCAATGCGGGGGGTAATACGCAGTATTTT.

Here the CDR3 reads CASSLPGHLQHTEAFF. In DNA, the CDR3 is TGTGCCAGCAGCCTGCCCGGACATCTACAACACACTGAAGCTTTCTTT. V usage is TRBV13 and J usage is TRBJ1-1; D is perhaps TRBD1 (5 bases). The CDR3 runs 16 residues. The germline V gene has CDR1 PRHDT and CDR2 FYEKMQ (reference sequence). Trimming took off 5 bases at V and 3 bases at J, with 19 bases between the two ends.

This clonotype was seen a few times. The V call is TRBV29-1, the J call TRBJ2-1, with no clear D. Judging by the DNA end, TRBJ2-7 fits better; the J call may be wrong. The CDR3 spans 18 residues. From germline, CDR1 is SQVTM and CDR2 ANQGSEA. The CDR3 coding sequence is TGCAGCGAAACCTCCCCCGGCGGTACCGGACGTTCCTACAATGAGCAGTACTTC. This sequence encodes CSETSPGGTGRSYNEQYF.

V and J are TRBV9 and TRBJ2-3, with a tentative D call TRBD1 (6 bases). This CDR3 spans 15 amino acids. Germline CDR1 SGDLS, CDR2 YYNGEE. V lost 0 bases and J 3 bases, leaving 11 bases between the germline ends. The DNA for the CDR3 is TGTGCCAGCAGCGTAGAGGGGGTTAAAACAGATACGCAGTATTTT. This gives the protein CASSVEGVKTDTQYF.

This chain links TRBV6-6 with TRBJ2-7; TRBD1 matches 10 bases. This CDR3 comprises 15 residues. Germline trimming cut 4 bases from V and 2 bases from J; bases unmatched to any gene: 5. Germline CDR1 reads MNHNY; CDR2 reads SVGAGI (reference sequence). CDR3 loop: CASSSRQGAAYEQYF. As DNA, the CDR3 is TGTGCCAGCAGTTCCAGACAGGGGGCCGCCTACGAGCAGTACTTC.

The chain employs TRBV2 and TRBJ2-7, with a weak D call TRBD1 (5 bases). The J call may be faulty, since TRBJ2-5 better matches the DNA end. The CDR3 is 16 amino acids. Germline CDR1 reads SNHLY; CDR2 reads FYNNEI. CDR3 sequence: CASKRGSRVNFETQYF. The DNA for the CDR3 is TGTGCCAGCAAAAGAGGTTCCAGGGTAAATTTTGAGACCCAGTACTTC.

This clonotype was detected ten times or more. V and J are TRBV5-1 and TRBJ1-2; D may be TRBD1 (5 bases). Trimming shortened V by 4 bases and J by 6 bases, and 19 bases separated the two germline ends. The CDR3 sequence is 15 residues long. Germline assignment: CDR1 SGHRS and CDR2 YFSETQ. The CDR3 spells CASSVGGAGFDGYTF. For the CDR3, the DNA is TGCGCCAGCAGCGTCGGAGGTGCAGGGTTTGATGGCTACACCTTC.

Here the CDR3 DNA reads TGTGCCAGCAGCCGGGGGGCCGCGGGCAATCAGCCCCAGCATTTT. It codes for CASSRGAAGNQPQHF. The rearrangement links TRBV28 to TRBJ1-5; weak D call: TRBD1 (6 bases). The length of the CDR3 is 15 residues. V dropped 6 bases and J dropped 2 bases, with 14 bases sitting between them. Germline CDR1 and CDR2: MDHEN and SYDVKM. Full variable domain (outside the CDR3, taken from reference TRBV28 and TRBJ1-5): DVKVTQSSRYLVKRTGEKVFLECVQDMDHENMFWYRQDPGLGLRLIYFSYDVKMKEKGDIPEGYSVSREKKERFSLILESASTNQTSMYLCASSRGAAGNQPQHFGDGTRLSIL.

Concerning this clonotype itself: The junction and the germline gene differ at one end; a read error may be behind it. CDR3 region: CASREATDTQYF. CDR3 DNA sequence: TGTGCCAGCAGGGAAGCCACAGATACGCAGTATTTT. The chain links TRBV2 to TRBJ2-3, with D unresolved. Germline V lookup: CDR1 SNHLY, CDR2 FYNNEI. The CDR3 extends over 12 amino acids.

The chain has TRBV12-3 or TRBV12-4 and TRBJ1-5; D is unresolved. This CDR3 region has 13 residues. V shed 7 bases and J shed 6 bases, with 13 bases lying between them. The CDR3 DNA reads TGTGCCAGCAACCCGAGCGGGCTTCAGCCCCAGCATTTT. Residues: CASNPSGLQPQHF.

The rearrangement uses TRBV30 and TRBJ1-5; D might be TRBD1 (6 bases). Trimming cost V 1 base and J 9 bases, with 16 bases left between them. The CDR3 totals 14 residues. Germline CDR1 GTSNPN, CDR2 SVGIG (reference sequence). CDR3 residues: CAWSEQGGGSPQHF. The CDR3 DNA reads as TGTGCCTGGAGTGAGCAGGGAGGGGGATCGCCCCAGCATTTT.

The chain is built from TRBV12-3 or TRBV12-4 and TRBJ2-7, with D possibly being TRBD1 (5 bases). V was cut by 3 bases and J by 1 base, with 16 bases left in between. This CDR3 has 16 amino acids. The chain's CDR3 is CASSFRPRDRSYEQYF. The CDR3 DNA is TGTGCCAGCAGTTTTCGGCCCCGAGACAGATCCTACGAGCAGTACTTC.

This clonotype was counted ten times or more. J is TRBJ2-7 and V is TRBV24-1; TRBD1 matches 11 bases. The length of the CDR3 is 15 residues. J gave up 5 bases and V 3 bases, and 5 bases lay outside the gene matches. The V gene's germline CDR1 is KGHDR and CDR2 SFDVKD. CDR3 sequence reads: CATSDPGTGGNEQYF. The CDR3, as DNA: TGTGCCACCAGTGATCCCGGGACAGGGGGGAACGAGCAGTACTTC.

This clonotype came up a few times. This chain connects TRBV18 to TRBJ1-5, with unresolved D. The germline V gene has CDR1 KGHSH and CDR2 LQKENI. V shed 2 bases and J shed 0 bases, with 8 bases lying between them. The CDR3 is made up of 15 amino acids. This CDR3 reads CASSPDKGSNQPQHF. As DNA, the CDR3 is TGTGCCAGCTCACCAGATAAGGGTAGCAATCAGCCCCAGCATTTT.

This clonotype was recorded a few times. V usage is TRBV12-3 or TRBV12-4 and J usage is TRBJ2-2; 9 nucleotides match TRBD2. Losses at the gene ends were 6 bases for V and 6 bases for J; bases not matched to a gene: 11. This CDR3 is built from 16 residues. CDR3: CASSLPGTSLPGELFF. The CDR3 DNA sequence: TGTGCCAGCAGCCTGCCCGGGACTAGCCTCCCCGGGGAGCTGTTTTTT.

This clonotype was detected a few times. This chain connects TRBV14 to TRBJ2-1, with 7 bases matching TRBD1. There are 15 residues in the CDR3. V was pared by 0 bases and J by 6 bases, with 5 bases of the junction left unmatched. Germline loops: CDR1 SGHDN, CDR2 FVKESK. CDR3 residues: CASSQELQGVNEQFF. DNA of the CDR3: TGTGCCAGCAGCCAAGAATTGCAGGGGGTCAATGAGCAGTTCTTC. The full variable domain, in which reference TRBV14 and TRBJ2-1 provide the parts outside the CDR3, is EAGVTQFPSHSVIEKGQTVTLRCDPISGHDNLYWYRRVMGKEIKFLLHFVKESKQDESGMPNNRFLAERTGGTYSTLKVQPAELEDSGVYFCASSQELQGVNEQFFGPGTRLTVL.

About this clonotype itself: At one end the junction does not follow the germline gene, possibly because of a read error. The chain uses TRBV12-3 or TRBV12-4 and TRBJ2-3; 11 bases map to TRBD2. The CDR3 spans 15 residues. The CDR3 loop reads CANSSRLAGRYEEYF. The CDR3 DNA follows: TGTGCCAACAGTTCTAGACTAGCGGGGAGATACGAGGAGTATTTT.

The chain couples TRBV27 to TRBJ1-6; D not certain. This CDR3 spans 13 amino acids. Trimming took 5 bases from V and 9 from J, leaving 11 bases between them. Germline CDR1 and CDR2: MNHEY and SMNVEV (reference sequence). The CDR3 DNA is TGTGCCAGCAGTCCGGCGGCCGGTTCACCCCTCCACTTT. This translates into CASSPAAGSPLHF.

CDR3 region: CASSQVGTHSGYLTEAFF. CDR3 DNA sequence: TGTGCCAGCAGCCAAGTGGGGACCCATAGTGGATATCTCACTGAAGCTTTCTTT. This sequence joins TRBV6-1 and TRBJ1-1; possible D gene TRBD1, 5 bases. This CDR3 is built from 18 residues. The germline CDR1 and CDR2 sequences are MNHNS and SASEGT. The germline V and J ends were trimmed by 6 bases and 4 bases, with 27 bases remaining between them.

This clonotype has a count of ten or more. The chain combines TRBV9 with TRBJ2-7; 7 bases are a match to TRBD1. The CDR3 totals 16 residues. The trim removed 4 bases at V and 0 bases at J, leaving 10 bases unmatched. In germline, CDR1 is SGDLS, CDR2 YYNGEE. The CDR3 bases are TGTGCCAGCAGCTTAGCCGGGACAGCGAGCTCCTACGAGCAGTACTTC. This codes for CASSLAGTASSYEQYF.

This rearrangement joins TRBV29-1 to TRBJ1-2; 8 nucleotides align to TRBD1. The CDR3 is 15 residues long. Per germline, CDR1 SQVTM and CDR2 ANQGSEA. After removal of 4 bases from V and 1 base from J, the junction contained 8 bases not matched to a gene. CDR3 in DNA: TGCAGCGTTGGAGCGGGGACAGGACATAACTATGGCTACACCTTC. This encodes CSVGAGTGHNYGYTF.

This clonotype appeared a few times. Relative to the germline gene, one junction end is altered; a read error may explain this. This chain joins TRBV7-3 and TRBJ1-5; 8 nucleotides align to TRBD1. This CDR3 contains 15 residues. Germline V gene lookup returns CDR1 SGHTA and CDR2 FQGTGA. The CDR3 sequence is CASSLYQGANQPQHF. CDR3 nucleotide sequence: TGTGCCAGCAGCTTATATCAGGGGGCCAATCAGCCTCAGCATTTT.

V and J are TRBV5-1 and TRBJ1-5, with D possibly TRBD1 on 5 matching bases. In germline, CDR1 is SGHRS, CDR2 YFSETQ. Trimming pared 0 bases from V and 2 bases from J, leaving 9 bases between. The CDR3 is made up of 15 amino acids. CDR3 protein: CASSLEGIGNQPQHF. The CDR3 DNA is TGCGCCAGCAGCTTGGAGGGGATCGGCAATCAGCCCCAGCATTTT.

This clonotype appeared a few times. The chain is built from TRBV7-2 and TRBJ1-1; TRBD1 might be the D (6 bases). V lost 1 base and J lost 7, with 13 bases in between. This CDR3 has 14 residues. Germline V gene lookup returns CDR1 SGHTA and CDR2 FQGNSA. Here the CDR3 DNA reads TGTGCCAGCAGCTTAGGAGGGGGATGGGGTGAAGCTTTCTTT. Its translation: CASSLGGGWGEAFF.

At least ten counts were recorded for this clonotype. V and J are TRBV7-9 and TRBJ2-5, with D unclear. V lost 5 bases to trimming and J lost 5 bases, with 12 bases between them. Germline CDR1 reads SEHNR; CDR2 reads FQNEAQ (reference sequence). The CDR3 length is 13 residues. The CDR3 sequence: CASSRTLEETQYF. The DNA for the CDR3 is TGTGCCAGCAGCCGGACGTTGGAGGAGACCCAGTACTTC.

This clonotype was detected only a few times. The junction differs from germline at one of its ends, possibly a read error. This chain links TRBV7-2 with TRBJ1-2; D not certain. CDR3 length: 14 amino acids. CDR1 is SGHTA, CDR2 FQGNSA, per germline. The CDR3 DNA follows: TGTGCCAGCAGCCCTGTGAACGGCGACTATGGCTGCACCTTC. Residues: CASSPVNGDYGCTF.

This clonotype was counted between two and nine times. This chain links TRBV19 with TRBJ2-1; the D gene is possibly TRBD1 (6 bases). Trimming cost V 7 bases and J 5 bases, with 12 bases left between them. CDR1 LNHDA and CDR2 SQIVND come from the germline V gene (reference sequence). This CDR3 comprises 13 residues. DNA of the CDR3: TGTGCCAGTACCCAAGGGGGAGACAATGAGCAGTTCTTC. Amino acids: CASTQGGDNEQFF. Combining the CDR3 with reference TRBV19 and TRBJ2-1 gives the whole variable domain DGGITQSPKYLFRKEGQNVTLSCEQNLNHDAMYWYRQDPGQGLRLIYYSQIVNDFQKGDIAEGYSVSREKKESFPLTVTSAQKNPTAFYLCASTQGGDNEQFFGPGTRLTVL.